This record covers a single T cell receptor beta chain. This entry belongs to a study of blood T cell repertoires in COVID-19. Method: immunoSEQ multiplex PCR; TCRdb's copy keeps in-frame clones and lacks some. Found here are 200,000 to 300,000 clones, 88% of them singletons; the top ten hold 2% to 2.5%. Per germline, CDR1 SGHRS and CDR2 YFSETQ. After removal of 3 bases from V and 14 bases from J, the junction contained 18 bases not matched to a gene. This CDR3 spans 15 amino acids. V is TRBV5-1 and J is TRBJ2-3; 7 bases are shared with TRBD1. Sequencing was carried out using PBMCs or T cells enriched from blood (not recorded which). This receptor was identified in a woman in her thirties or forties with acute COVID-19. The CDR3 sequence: CASSSPPTGLVYLYF. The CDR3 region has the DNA TGCGCCAGCAGCTCCCCCCCGACAGGGCTCGTTTATCTGTATTTT.